This record covers a single T cell receptor beta chain. Its antigen is not known. This sample was included in a study of cytomegalovirus exposure and HLA in healthy donors. This CDR3 comprises 16 residues. Germline V lookup: CDR1 LGHNA, CDR2 YNFKEQ. Trimming removed 4 bases at V and 0 bases at J, with 13 bases between. Overall study results and limits: In vitro experiments confirmed that a few CMV-associated chains were specific for CMV antigens.

PCR employed 60 Vbeta and 13 Jbeta primers. Produced via immunoSEQ multiplex PCR; TCRdb's table is partial and in-frame only. This sample has 90,000 to 150,000 clones; roughly 80% occur once, and the top ten carry approximately 3.8%. This TCR came from a middle-aged woman in good health and CMV-seronegative. The gene calls are TRBV4-2 and TRBJ1-5, with TRBD1 as a possible D gene (6 bases). Sample: PBMCs. CDR3: CASSPTGFNSNQPQHF. The CDR3 coding sequence is TGTGCCAGCAGCCCGACAGGTTTTAATAGCAATCAGCCCCAGCATTTT.